This entry concerns a single TCR beta chain. Its antigen target is currently unknown. It has no much larger one-base neighbor in the sample; base qualities were not kept. The donors were 40 or so Caucasian individuals from Russia, aged 6 to 90 years, who were systemically healthy. Each donor gave around 9 milliliters of peripheral blood, collected into EDTA-treated Vacutainer tubes. Ficoll-Paque density-gradient centrifugation was used to isolate PBMCs, with at least 7 million obtained per sample. Total RNA, at least 5 micrograms per sample, was extracted from PBMCs with Trizol reagent. Naive CD45RAhigh/CD27high T cell percentages were measured by flow cytometry on a PBMC aliquot from every donor. Measured from the cysteine to the phenylalanine, the CDR3 is 14 residues long. Only the CDR3 region is kept as DNA, spanning 42 bases read in frame from base 1. According to the germline V gene, CDR1 reads MNHEY and CDR2 reads SVGEGT. The trim is 2 bases for V and 2 bases for J, with a gap of 9 bases between the germline ends.

This sample is drawn from a study of blood T cells in healthy people across ages (dated by TCRdb to 2014 to 2015). About the study as a whole: In model experiments, roughly one uniquely barcoded TCR beta cDNA molecule per two T cells was captured by template switching. The donors were split into four age groups: young (average about 16 years), middle-aged (over 35), aged (over 55) and long-lived (approximately 80). Two additional independent replicas of 1 million unique cDNA reads from the same blood draw were analyzed for two donors (one aged 18 to 29 and one aged 80 or older). The study measured age-related changes in TCR beta repertoire diversity using deep sequencing normalized with unique cDNA molecular identifiers. To avoid experimental bias, donors of different ages were distributed randomly across sequencing lanes.

Study-wide conclusions, independent of this receptor: Donor CMV infection status was unknown, potentially confounding age-related changes in expanded clonotypes. As age increased, observed TCR beta diversity per million T cells dropped in a roughly linear way, and a significant reduction was already evident by age roughly 36. Since profiling was done on bulk unsorted PBMCs, naive and antigen-experienced compartments could not be conclusively compared. A strong correlation was found between observed TCR beta diversity and the percentage of naive T cells measured by flow cytometry. Compared with the aged group, more naive CD4+ T cells, fewer expanded clones and increased TCR diversity were shown by the long-lived group, suggesting age selection. Estimates of total diversity based on one million sequenced T cells were regarded as lower bounds and as underestimates.

Libraries came from 5' RACE. The sequencer was an Illumina HiSeq 2500. A second roughly 6 to 12 cycle PCR used a sample-barcoded 5' primer and a J-beta primer mix. Each TCR beta cDNA molecule received a unique molecular identifier from a template-switch 5' adaptor carrying 12 random nucleotides. Each sample yielded at least 2.5 million CDR3-containing paired-end reads. The Mint cDNA synthesis kit, primed by a TRBC-specific oligonucleotide, was used to synthesize first-strand cDNA from all RNA. All cDNA was treated with uracil-DNA glycosylase and then went through a first 18-cycle PCR with the universal primers M1SS and BC2_uni_R. The study's own analysis went as follows. For normalization, 1 million high-quality reads were randomly selected from each sample, with every read carrying a distinct molecular identifier. Instead of being binned into consensus sequences, reads with shared molecular identifiers were discarded. CDR3 identification, clonotype clustering and error correction used MiTCR with a Q25 quality threshold and the strictest error-elimination algorithm. Lower-bound total TCR beta diversity was estimated with a nonparametric unseen species model using Euler transformation. The public reads were quality trimmed at Q25 with fastp and then assembled into clones with MiXCR by TCRdb, keeping productive beta chains. Each CDR3 protein appears once, grouped with its most common genes and DNA. TCRdb, not the original authors, processed these V and J calls. This sample gives about 1.1 million distinct CDR3 sequences in total; 35% to 40% of them show up just once. Over 10% of the sample is taken by the ten largest.

This TCR derives from a man aged 18 to 29 in good health. Sequencing was done on a sample of blood. The chain employs TRBV6-2 or TRBV6-3 and TRBJ1-1, with no D gene named confidently. Here is the DNA: TGTGCCAGCAGTTACGGTGGGATTAACACTGAAGCTTTCTTT. Translated, it gives CASSYGGINTEAFF.